This T cell receptor beta chain was recorded in a study of regulatory T cells in long-lasting Graves disease. Stated time point: newly diagnosed GD, antithyroid drugs for less than 3 months. PBMC RNA served as the TCR library source. Trimming pared 7 bases from V and 4 bases from J, leaving 14 bases between. Germline V CDR1 and CDR2: SNHLY, FYNNEI. The CDR3 sequence is 14 residues long. This clonotype showed up many times. Assembly of TCR beta libraries relied on iRepertoire HTBI primers together with Arm-PCR of CDR3 regions. In the study's own analysis: Analysis of the samples identified under 80 TRBV and around 13 TRBJ segments. One entry per CDR3 protein results from TCRdb running MiXCR on the multiplex PCR reads. It is TCRdb's table, rather than the study itself, that gives the V and J calls and clone size. The data show 360,000 or so distinct CDR3 sequences, roughly 17% seen once. These data were likewise used in another study, on T cells in Graves' hyperthyroidism and ophthalmopathy. That work adds: The HTBI primer set was used in a first-round RT-PCR of the TCR CDR3. Most thyroid clonotypes with frequency above 0.001 were detected in blood.

The sample here was peripheral blood mononuclear cells (PBMCs), taken at new diagnosis, from a patient treated with antithyroid drugs. This TCR was recovered from a man between 35 and 55 years old with Graves disease. This rearrangement joins TRBV2 to TRBJ1-5; D uncertain. The CDR3 protein is CASTITRTNQPQHF. CDR3 sequence (DNA): TGTGCCAGCACCATAACCCGGACTAATCAGCCCCAGCATTTT.